Listed here are 4 T cell receptor beta chains from one sample, sequenced in a study of blood T cell repertoires in COVID-19. Profiling relied on immunoSEQ multiplex PCR, and the TCRdb table lists in-frame clones only, not all of them. The repertoire includes 410,000 or so clones, 70% to 90% of them detected once, and approximately 1.5% sits in the top ten. What was sequenced was peripheral blood. These TCRs come from a middle-aged woman with COVID-19, enrolled during active disease.

The gene calls are TRBV19 and TRBJ2-1; 12 positions match TRBD2. CDR3 length: 15 residues. CDR1 and CDR2 (germline): LNHDA, SQIVND (reference sequence). V dropped 6 bases and J dropped 9; count of bases not matched to a gene: 9. The CDR3 reads CASRASGGGGGEQFF. The CDR3 region has the DNA TGTGCCAGTAGGGCTAGCGGGGGGGGCGGTGGTGAGCAGTTCTTC. Drawing the rest from reference TRBV19 and TRBJ2-1, the complete variable domain is DGGITQSPKYLFRKEGQNVTLSCEQNLNHDAMYWYRQDPGQGLRLIYYSQIVNDFQKGDIAEGYSVSREKKESFPLTVTSAQKNPTAFYLCASRASGGGGGEQFFGPGTRLTVL.

The chain recombines TRBV27 with TRBJ1-1, with D tentatively TRBD1 (6 bases). The V gene's germline CDR1 is MNHEY and CDR2 SMNVEV (reference sequence). With 8 bases removed from V and 6 bases from J, the gap between germline ends came to 10 bases. The CDR3 sequence is 11 residues long. The CDR3 loop reads CASGTSAEAFF. The CDR3 region has the DNA TGTGCCAGCGGGACATCCGCTGAAGCTTTCTTT.

The chain links TRBV7-2 to TRBJ1-2; D is unclear. The V and J ends lost 1 base and 0 bases respectively, with 6 bases between them. Per germline, CDR1 SGHTA and CDR2 FQGNSA. This CDR3 has 14 residues. Written as DNA, the CDR3 is TGTGCCAGCAGCTTAGTCGGGTCTAACTATGGCTACACCTTC. Protein sequence: CASSLVGSNYGYTF.

The J gene is TRBJ2-7, the V gene TRBV19; 7 bases line up with TRBD1. This CDR3 is built from 13 residues. Germline V CDR1 and CDR2: LNHDA, SQIVND (reference sequence). Trimming cost V 6 bases and J 4 bases; bases outside gene matches: 6. CDR3 residues: CASSPIQGYEQYF. CDR3 DNA: TGTGCCAGTAGCCCCATACAGGGGTACGAGCAGTACTTC.